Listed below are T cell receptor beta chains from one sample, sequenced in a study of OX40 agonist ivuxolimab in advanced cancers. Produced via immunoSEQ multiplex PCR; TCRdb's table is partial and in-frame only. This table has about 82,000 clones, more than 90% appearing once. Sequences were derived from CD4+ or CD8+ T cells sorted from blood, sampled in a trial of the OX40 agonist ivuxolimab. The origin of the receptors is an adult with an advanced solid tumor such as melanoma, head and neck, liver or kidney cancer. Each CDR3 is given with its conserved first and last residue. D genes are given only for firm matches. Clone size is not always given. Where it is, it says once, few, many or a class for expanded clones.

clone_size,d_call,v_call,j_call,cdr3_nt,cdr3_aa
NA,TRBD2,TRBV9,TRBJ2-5,TGTGCCAGCAGCGAGACTAGCGTAAAAGAGACCCAGTACTTC,CASSETSVKETQYF
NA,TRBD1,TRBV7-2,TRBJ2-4,TGTGCCAGCAGCTTAAACAGGGGCAAAAACATTCAGTACTTC,CASSLNRGKNIQYF
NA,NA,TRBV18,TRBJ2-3,TGTGCCAGCTCACCAATGGGTAGCGTTCCAGATACGCAGTATTTT,CASSPMGSVPDTQYF
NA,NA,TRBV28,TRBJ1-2,TGTGCCAGCAGCCGCACGGACAGAATCTATGGCTACACCTTC,CASSRTDRIYGYTF
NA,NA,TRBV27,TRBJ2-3,TGTGCCAGCAGTTTATGGGGAGATACGCAGTATTTT,CASSLWGDTQYF
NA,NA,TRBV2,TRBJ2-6,TGTGCCAGCAATTCCCAGGGTACGGGGGCCAACGTCCTGACTTTC,CASNSQGTGANVLTF
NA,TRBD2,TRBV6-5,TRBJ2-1,TGTGCCAGCAGGATAGCGGGGGACAATGAGCAGTTCTTC,CASRIAGDNEQFF
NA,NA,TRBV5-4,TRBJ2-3,TGTGCCAGCAGCTTGGAGGGCCGGTCTGGCACTACCGCAGATACGCAGTATTTT,CASSLEGRSGTTADTQYF
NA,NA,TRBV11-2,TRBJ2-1,TGTGCCAGCACCCCCCAACCGGGTGAGCAGTTCTTC,CASTPQPGEQFF
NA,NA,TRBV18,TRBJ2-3,TGTGCCAGCTCACCGGCGAATACAGATACGCAGTATTTT,CASSPANTDTQYF
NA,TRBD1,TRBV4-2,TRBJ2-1,TGTGCCAGCAGCCTCCTAAGGGGGGGACAGGGACCCAATGAGCAGTTCTTC,CASSLLRGGQGPNEQFF
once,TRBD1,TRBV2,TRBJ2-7,TGTGCCAGCAGTGAAAGGGACAGACCCTACGAGCAGTACTTC,CASSERDRPYEQYF
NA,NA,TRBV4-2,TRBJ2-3,TGTGCCAGCAGCCAGGCGGGCACAGATACGCAGTATTTT,CASSQAGTDTQYF
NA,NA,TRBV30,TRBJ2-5,TGTGCCTGGACGTCAGGACAGTACGTACAGGGGACCCAGTACTTC,CAWTSGQYVQGTQYF
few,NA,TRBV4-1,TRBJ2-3,TGCGCCAGCAGCCAAGATGGAAGGAATACGCAGTATTTT,CASSQDGRNTQYF
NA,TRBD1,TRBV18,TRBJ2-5,TGTGCCAGCTCACCGGGACAGGGAGGAGAGACCCAGTACTTC,CASSPGQGGETQYF
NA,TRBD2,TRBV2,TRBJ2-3,TGTGCCAGCAGTGCTAGCGGGGGCCGGGATACGCAGTATTTT,CASSASGGRDTQYF
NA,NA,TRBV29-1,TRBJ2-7,TGCAGCGTTGCGGTAGGGAACGAGCAGTACTTC,CSVAVGNEQYF
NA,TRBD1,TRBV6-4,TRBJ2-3,TGTGCCAGCAGTGACTCGGGACAGGGCGGGGCCACAGATACGCAGTATTTT,CASSDSGQGGATDTQYF
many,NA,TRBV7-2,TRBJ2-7,TGTGCCAGCAGCTTTGCGCGCGAGCAGTACTTC,CASSFAREQYF
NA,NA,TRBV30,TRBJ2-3,TGTGCCTGGACCACGCAGGGTGCAGATACGCAGTATTTT,CAWTTQGADTQYF
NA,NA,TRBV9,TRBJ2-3,TGTGCCAGCAGCGCCCGGGGTGCGGGCGATACGCAGTATTTT,CASSARGAGDTQYF
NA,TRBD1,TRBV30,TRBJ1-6,TGTGCCTGGAGTTCGGACAGGGGTTTTCGATCCCTCCACTTT,CAWSSDRGFRSLHF
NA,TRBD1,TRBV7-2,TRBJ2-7,TGTGCCAGCAGCAAAGGGACAGCCTACGAGCAGTACTTC,CASSKGTAYEQYF
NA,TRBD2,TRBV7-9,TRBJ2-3,TGTGCCAGCAGCTTATACGCGGGAGAGAAAGTCTCGCAGTATTTT,CASSLYAGEKVSQYF
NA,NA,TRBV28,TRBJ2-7,TGTGCCAGCGAAACAGGGTTGGACGAGCAGTACTTC,CASETGLDEQYF
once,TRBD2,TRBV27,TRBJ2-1,TGTGCCAGCAGGGAGCGGGGGGGCTACAATGAGCAGTTCTTC,CASRERGGYNEQFF
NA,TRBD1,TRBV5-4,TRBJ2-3,TGTGCCAGCAGCTTATTGAAAGGGGGCGCGAGTACAGATACGCAGTATTTT,CASSLLKGGASTDTQYF
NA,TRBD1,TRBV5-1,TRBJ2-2,TGCGCCAGCAGCCGGGACAGCAACACCGGGGAGCTGTTTTTT,CASSRDSNTGELFF
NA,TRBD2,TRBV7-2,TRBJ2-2,TGTGCCAGCAGCCCCCTAGCGGGGGGGCCGCGGACCGGGGAGCTGTTTTTT,CASSPLAGGPRTGELFF
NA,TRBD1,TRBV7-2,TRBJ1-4,TGTGCCAGCAGTTCCGGGGGACAGGGTTACGAAAAACTGTTTTTT,CASSSGGQGYEKLFF
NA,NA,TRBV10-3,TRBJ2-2,TGTGCCATCAGTGTCCTCAACACCGGGGAGCTGTTTTTT,CAISVLNTGELFF
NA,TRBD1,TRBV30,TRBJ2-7,TGTGCCTGTCACAGGGGGAGCTCCTACGAGCAGTACTTC,CACHRGSSYEQYF
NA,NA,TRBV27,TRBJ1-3,TGTGCCAGCAGACAACAGGCCCACTCTGGAAACACCATATATTTT,CASRQQAHSGNTIYF
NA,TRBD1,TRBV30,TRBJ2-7,TGTGCCTGGAGTGTACCGGGACAGGTCCCTCGGGAGCAGTACTTC,CAWSVPGQVPREQYF
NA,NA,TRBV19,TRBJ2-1,TGTGCCAGTAGGGGGGACTTTAGGGGCAATGAGCAGTTCTTC,CASRGDFRGNEQFF
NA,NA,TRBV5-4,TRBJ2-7,TGTGCCAGCAGCTTGTGGGGAGGCAGGGAGCAGTACTTC,CASSLWGGREQYF
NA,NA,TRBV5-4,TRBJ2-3,TGTGCCAGCAGCGGCGCGGGAGGACAGGGAGATACGCAGTATTTT,CASSGAGGQGDTQYF
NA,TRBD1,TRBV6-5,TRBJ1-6,TGTGCCAGCAGAACAGGGGGCGCGGGACCCCTCCACTTT,CASRTGGAGPLHF
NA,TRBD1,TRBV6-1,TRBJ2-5,TGTGCCAGCGGGGGACAGGGGAGAACCCAGTACTTC,CASGGQGRTQYF
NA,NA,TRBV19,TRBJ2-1,TGTGCCAGTAGTATCGACAGGAGGAGCTCCTACAATGAGCAGTTCTTC,CASSIDRRSSYNEQFF
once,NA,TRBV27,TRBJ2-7,TGTGCCAGCAGTTTACGGGGGTGGGGGCTGCACGAGCAGTACTTC,CASSLRGWGLHEQYF
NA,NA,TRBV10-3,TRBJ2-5,TGTGCCATCAGTGAGTCGTACGGGGAGCAGTACTTC,CAISESYGEQYF
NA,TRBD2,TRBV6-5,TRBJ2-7,TGTGCCAGCAGTTCAGTAGCGGGGAGACCCTACGAGCAGTACTTC,CASSSVAGRPYEQYF
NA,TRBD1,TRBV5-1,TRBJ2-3,TGCGCCAGCAGCTGGACAGGGGTGATCACAGATACGCAGTATTTT,CASSWTGVITDTQYF
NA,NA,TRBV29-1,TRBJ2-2,TGCAGCGTGGACGCGGGTAACACCGGGGAGCTGTTTTTT,CSVDAGNTGELFF
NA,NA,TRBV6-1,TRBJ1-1,TGTGCCAGCAGTGAGGGAATAACAGTTATGAACACTGAAGCTTTCTTT,CASSEGITVMNTEAFF
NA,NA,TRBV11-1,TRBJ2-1,TGTGCCAGCAGCTTAGTGTTTGAGCAGTTCTTC,CASSLVFEQFF
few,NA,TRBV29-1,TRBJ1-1,TGCAGCGTTCTTGACAGGCTGAACACTGAAGCTTTCTTT,CSVLDRLNTEAFF
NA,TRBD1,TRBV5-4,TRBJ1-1,TGTGCCACCAAGAACAGGCGACAGGGGGCGTACGCTGAAGCTTTCTTT,CATKNRRQGAYAEAFF
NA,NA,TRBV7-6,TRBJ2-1,TGTGCCAGCAGCTTAGCGACTTACGATGAGCAGTTCTTC,CASSLATYDEQFF
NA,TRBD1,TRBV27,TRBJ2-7,TGTGCCAGCAGAGAGGGACAGGGGGCCCCCTACGAGCAGTACTTC,CASREGQGAPYEQYF
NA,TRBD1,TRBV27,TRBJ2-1,TGTGCCAGCAGGAGAGACAGGGACCATGAGCAGTTCTTC,CASRRDRDHEQFF
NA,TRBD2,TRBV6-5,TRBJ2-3,TGTGCCAGCAGGGAAAGCGGGGCCACAGATACGCAGTATTTT,CASRESGATDTQYF
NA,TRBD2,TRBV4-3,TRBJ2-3,TGCGCCAGCAGCCAAGACAGTGGGGCGGGGGCAGATACGCAGTATTTT,CASSQDSGAGADTQYF